These 7 T cell receptor beta chains originate from one sample sequenced in a study of T cells in Graves' hyperthyroidism and ophthalmopathy (dated by TCRdb to between 2018 and 2020). The library was made by multiplex PCR. The sequencing machine was an Illumina HiSeq 2000. The TCR beta CDR3 regions were amplified from the RNA transcripts. A first-round RT-PCR of the TCR CDR3 used the HTBI primer set with the Qiagen OneStep RT-PCR kit. TCRdb reprocessed the public reads (quality trimming at Q25 with fastp, clone calling with MiXCR) and kept in-frame beta chains. CDR3 protein duplicates are merged, each entry listing the most common genes and DNA. This sample gives fewer than 400,000 distinct CDR3 sequences in total; more than 20% of them show up just once. The ten biggest clones cover around 79% of the sample. Sequencing was carried out using blood. These receptor sequences come from a man in his fifties with Graves' hyperthyroidism.

This clonotype appeared many times. CDR3 nucleotides: TGTGCCAGCAGCGCGGACAGAACGGAGACCCAGTACTTC. Translating it yields CASSADRTETQYF. The V and J genes are TRBV7-2 and TRBJ2-5; D might be TRBD1 (6 bases). The CDR3 length is 13 residues. V was shortened by 5 bases and J by 5 bases, with 12 bases between the two germline ends. CDR1 is SGHTA and CDR2 is FQGNSA in the germline V gene.

The V gene is TRBV3-1, the J gene TRBJ2-4; 7 nucleotides align to TRBD2. The CDR3 spans 14 residues. Unmatched junction bases numbered 9, after V lost 4 bases and J lost 9 bases. Germline V gives CDR1 LGHDT, CDR2 YNNKEL (reference sequence). The CDR3 is CASSPPGGGSIQYF. The CDR3 DNA sequence: TGTGCCAGCAGCCCCCCGGGAGGAGGTAGCATTCAGTACTTC.

The chain uses TRBV6-1 and TRBJ2-1; 9 bases fit TRBD1. Germline assignment: CDR1 MNHNS and CDR2 SASEGT. This CDR3 is built from 14 residues. With V trimmed by 8 bases and J by 6 bases, 8 bases remained unmatched. CDR3 sequence: CASQRDRVSNEQFF. CDR3 in DNA: TGTGCCAGCCAAAGGGACAGGGTGTCCAATGAGCAGTTCTTC.

This clonotype was counted many times. The gene calls are TRBV3-1 and TRBJ1-1; D perhaps matches TRBD1 (5 bases). Germline loops: CDR1 LGHDT, CDR2 YNNKEL (reference sequence). The CDR3 contains 13 residues. With 3 bases removed from V and 2 bases from J, the gap between germline ends came to 7 bases. The CDR3: CASSHRDNTEAFF. CDR3 bases: TGTGCCAGCAGCCATCGGGACAACACTGAAGCTTTCTTT.

The chain joins TRBV5-1 to TRBJ2-1; perhaps D is TRBD1 or TRBD2 (5 bases each). V dropped 0 bases and J dropped 5 bases, with 12 bases sitting between them. The V gene's germline CDR1 is SGHRS and CDR2 YFSETQ. The CDR3 contains 15 residues. DNA of the CDR3: TGCGCCAGCAGCTTGGGGGGGAGTATCCACAATGAGCAGTTCTTC. As protein: CASSLGGSIHNEQFF. Complete variable domain (other parts from reference TRBV5-1 and TRBJ2-1): KAGVTQTPRYLIKTRGQQVTLSCSPISGHRSVSWYQQTPGQGLQFLFEYFSETQRNKGNFPGRFSGRQFSNSRSEMNVSTLELGDSALYLCASSLGGSIHNEQFFGPGTRLTVL.

The chain joins TRBV15 to TRBJ1-2; D perhaps matches TRBD1 (6 bases). Germline lookup yields CDR1 LNHNV and CDR2 YYDKDF (reference sequence). V dropped 5 bases and J dropped 8 bases, with 15 bases sitting between them. This CDR3 contains 13 residues. CDR3 nucleotide sequence: TGTGCCACCAGCGGGGGACACCAAGCCGGCTACACCTTC. This gives the protein CATSGGHQAGYTF.

The chain joins TRBV27 to TRBJ1-3, with 7 bases that match TRBD1. The CDR3 spans 16 residues. Germline CDR1 is MNHEY and CDR2 is SMNVEV (reference sequence). With 5 bases clipped from V and 0 bases from J, the junction kept 7 bases outside the gene matches. The CDR3 reads CASSTDRANSGNTIYF. As DNA, the CDR3 is TGTGCCAGCAGTACAGACAGGGCAAACTCTGGAAACACCATATATTTT.